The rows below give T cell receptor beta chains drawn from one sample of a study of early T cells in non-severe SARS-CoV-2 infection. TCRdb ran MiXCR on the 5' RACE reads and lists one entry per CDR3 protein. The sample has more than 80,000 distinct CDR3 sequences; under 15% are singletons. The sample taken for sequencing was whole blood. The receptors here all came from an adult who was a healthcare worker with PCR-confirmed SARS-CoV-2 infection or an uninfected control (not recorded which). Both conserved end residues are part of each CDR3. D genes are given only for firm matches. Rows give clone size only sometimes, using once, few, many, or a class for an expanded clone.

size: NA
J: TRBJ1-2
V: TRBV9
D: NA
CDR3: CASSVGVAGNYGYTF
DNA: TGTGCCAGCAGCGTAGGGGTGGCAGGAAACTATGGCTACACCTTC

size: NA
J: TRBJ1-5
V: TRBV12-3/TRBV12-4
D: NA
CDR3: CASSPMGGTSQPQHF
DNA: TGTGCCAGCAGTCCGATGGGGGGGACGAGCCAGCCCCAGCATTTT

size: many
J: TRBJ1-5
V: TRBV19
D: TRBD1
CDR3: CASSYRGWNQPQHF
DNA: TGTGCCAGTAGTTACAGGGGTTGGAATCAGCCCCAGCATTTT

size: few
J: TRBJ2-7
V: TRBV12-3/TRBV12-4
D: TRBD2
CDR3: CASRRLAEPYEQYF
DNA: TGTGCCAGCAGGAGACTAGCGGAGCCCTACGAGCAGTACTTC

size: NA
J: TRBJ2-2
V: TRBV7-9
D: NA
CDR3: CASSFSAHRETTGELFF
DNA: TGTGCCAGCAGCTTTTCGGCCCACAGGGAGACCACCGGGGAGCTGTTTTTT

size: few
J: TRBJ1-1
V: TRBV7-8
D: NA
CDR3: CASSSATRLNAEAFF
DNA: TGTGCCAGCAGCTCCGCGACCCGGCTGAACGCTGAAGCTTTCTTT

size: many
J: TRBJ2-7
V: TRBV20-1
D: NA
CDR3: CSAHGTSSYEQYF
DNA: TGCAGTGCTCACGGGACATCATCCTACGAGCAGTACTTC

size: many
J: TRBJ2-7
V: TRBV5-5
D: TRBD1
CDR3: CASSDRTGGFEQYF
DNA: TGTGCCAGCAGCGATAGGACAGGGGGCTTCGAGCAGTACTTC

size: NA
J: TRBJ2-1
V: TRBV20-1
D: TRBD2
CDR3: CSARGDPGLESHEQFF
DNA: TGCAGTGCTAGAGGTGACCCGGGACTAGAGTCCCATGAGCAGTTCTTC

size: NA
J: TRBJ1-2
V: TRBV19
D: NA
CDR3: CASSSTRGAYGYTF
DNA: TGTGCCAGTAGTAGCACCCGAGGGGCCTATGGCTACACCTTC

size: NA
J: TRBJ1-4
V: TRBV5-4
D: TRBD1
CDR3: CASSQTGGRTNEKLFF
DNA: TGTGCCAGCAGCCAAACAGGGGGCAGGACTAATGAAAAACTGTTTTTT

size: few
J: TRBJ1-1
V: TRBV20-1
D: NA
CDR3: CSATPRFTEVFF
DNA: TGCAGTGCTACCCCTCGCTTCACTGAAGTTTTCTTT

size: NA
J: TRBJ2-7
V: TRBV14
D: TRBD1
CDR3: CASSRGTGVPYEQYF
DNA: TGTGCCAGCAGCCGTGGGACAGGGGTCCCCTACGAGCAGTACTTC

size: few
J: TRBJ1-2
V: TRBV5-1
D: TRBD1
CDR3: CASCPEGDSNLGYTF
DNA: TGCGCCAGCTGCCCGGAGGGGGACAGCAACCTCGGCTACACCTTC

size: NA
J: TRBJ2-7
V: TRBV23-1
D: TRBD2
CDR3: CASSQPTRTARTSGSGYEQYF
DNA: TGCGCCAGCAGTCAGCCCACCCGCACCGCCAGGACTAGCGGGAGTGGCTACGAGCAGTACTTC

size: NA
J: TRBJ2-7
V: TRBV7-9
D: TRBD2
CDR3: CASSSGLAGVSEQYF
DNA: TGTGCCAGCAGCTCGGGACTAGCGGGAGTAAGCGAGCAGTACTTC

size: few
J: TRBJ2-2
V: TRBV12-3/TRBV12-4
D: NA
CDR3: CASSLSGPNTGELFF
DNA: TGTGCCAGCAGTTTATCTGGACCCAACACCGGGGAGCTGTTTTTT

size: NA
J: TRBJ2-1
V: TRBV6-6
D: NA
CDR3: CASSKGLFYNEQFF
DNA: TGTGCCAGCAGTAAAGGACTATTCTACAATGAGCAGTTCTTC

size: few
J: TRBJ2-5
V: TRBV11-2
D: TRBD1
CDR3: CASSLYTGVETQYF
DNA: TGTGCCAGCAGCTTATATACAGGGGTAGAGACCCAGTACTTC

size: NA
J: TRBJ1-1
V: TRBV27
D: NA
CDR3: CASSLGQHIEAFF
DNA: TGTGCCAGCAGTTTAGGGCAGCACATAGAAGCTTTCTTT

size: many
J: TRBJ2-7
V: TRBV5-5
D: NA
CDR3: CASSLAMDPSYEQYF
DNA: TGTGCCAGCAGCTTGGCCATGGACCCCTCCTACGAGCAGTACTTC

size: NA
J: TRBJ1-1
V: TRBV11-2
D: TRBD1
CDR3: CASSLTDRGGDTEAFF
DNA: TGTGCCAGCAGCTTAACTGACAGGGGAGGGGACACTGAAGCTTTCTTT

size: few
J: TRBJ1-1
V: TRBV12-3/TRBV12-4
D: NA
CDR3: CASSPTARLVEAFF
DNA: TGTGCCAGCAGTCCCACGGCTAGGCTGGTTGAAGCTTTCTTT

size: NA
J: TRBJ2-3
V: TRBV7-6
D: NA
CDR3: CASSLRAASTDTQYF
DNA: TGTGCCAGCAGCTTACGGGCGGCTAGCACAGATACGCAGTATTTT

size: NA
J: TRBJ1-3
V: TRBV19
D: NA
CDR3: CASRSTVDSSGNTIYF
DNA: TGTGCCAGTAGATCGACAGTCGATTCATCTGGAAACACCATATATTTT

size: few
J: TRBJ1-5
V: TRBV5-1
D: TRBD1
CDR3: CASRLGQGGNQPQHF
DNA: TGCGCCAGCAGACTTGGACAGGGCGGCAATCAGCCCCAGCATTTT

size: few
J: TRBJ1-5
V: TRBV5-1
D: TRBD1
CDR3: CASSLDRGEQPQHF
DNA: TGCGCCAGCAGTTTGGACAGGGGGGAGCAGCCCCAGCATTTT

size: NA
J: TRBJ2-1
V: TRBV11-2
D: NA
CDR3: CASSLDKPPPYNEQFF
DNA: TGTGCCAGCAGCTTAGATAAGCCCCCCCCCTACAATGAGCAGTTCTTC

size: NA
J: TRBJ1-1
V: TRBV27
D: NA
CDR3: CASSSRNLNTEAFF
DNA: TGTGCCAGCAGTTCGCGCAACTTGAACACTGAAGCTTTCTTT

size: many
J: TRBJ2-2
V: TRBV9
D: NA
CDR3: CASSVDDGELFF
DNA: TGTGCCAGCAGCGTAGATGACGGGGAGCTTTTTTTT

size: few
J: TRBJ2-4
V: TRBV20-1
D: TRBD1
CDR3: CSARVSNSGTGFTKNIQYF
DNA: TGCAGTGCTAGAGTTAGTAATTCTGGGACAGGGTTTACCAAAAACATTCAGTACTTC

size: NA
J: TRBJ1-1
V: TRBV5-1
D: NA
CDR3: CASSLGHRNTEAFF
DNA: TGCGCCAGCAGCTTGGGACACCGAAACACTGAAGCTTTCTTT

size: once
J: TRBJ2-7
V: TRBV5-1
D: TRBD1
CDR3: CASSWGDRGGYEQYF
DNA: TGCGCCAGCAGCTGGGGGGACAGGGGCGGCTACGAGCAGTACTTC

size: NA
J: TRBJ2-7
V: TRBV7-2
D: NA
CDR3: CASSPRLAYEQYF
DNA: TGTGCCAGCAGCCCACGACTAGCCTACGAGCAGTACTTC

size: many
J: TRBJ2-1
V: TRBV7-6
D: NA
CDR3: CASSPYPETYNEQFF
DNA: TGTGCCAGCAGCCCCTATCCGGAAACCTACAATGAGCAGTTCTTC

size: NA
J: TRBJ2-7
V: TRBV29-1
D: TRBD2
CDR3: CSVDASGSREQYF
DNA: TGCAGCGTTGACGCTAGCGGGAGCCGCGAGCAGTACTTC

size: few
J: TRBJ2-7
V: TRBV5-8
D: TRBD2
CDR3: CASSWAGESYEQYF
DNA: TGTGCCAGCAGCTGGGCGGGGGAATCCTACGAGCAGTACTTC

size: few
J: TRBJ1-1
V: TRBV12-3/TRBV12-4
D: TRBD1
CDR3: CASSFRGGGRTEAFF
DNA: TGTGCCAGCAGTTTCAGAGGGGGCGGAAGAACTGAAGCTTTCTTT

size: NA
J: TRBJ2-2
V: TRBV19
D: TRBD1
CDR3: CASTTGTGDTGELFF
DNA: TGTGCCAGCACCACCGGGACAGGGGACACCGGGGAGCTGTTTTTT

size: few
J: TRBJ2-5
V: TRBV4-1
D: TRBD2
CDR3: CASSQDGTSGSFETQYF
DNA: TGCGCCAGCAGCCAAGACGGGACTAGCGGGAGCTTTGAGACCCAGTACTTC

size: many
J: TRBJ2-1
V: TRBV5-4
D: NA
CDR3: CASSLIDTGPLNNEQFF
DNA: TGTGCCAGCAGTTTGATTGATACGGGACCACTAAACAATGAGCAGTTCTTC

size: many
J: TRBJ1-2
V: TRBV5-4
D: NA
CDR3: CASSLDTGGGYGYTF
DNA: TGTGCCAGCAGCCTTGACACGGGGGGTGGCTATGGCTACACCTTC

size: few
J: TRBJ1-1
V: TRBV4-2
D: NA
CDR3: CASSQSGRDTEAFF
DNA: TGTGCCAGCAGCCAATCTGGTCGGGACACTGAAGCTTTCTTT

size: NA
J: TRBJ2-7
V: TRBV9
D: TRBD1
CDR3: CASSASPRTGTYEQYF
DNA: TGTGCCAGCAGCGCGAGCCCTAGGACAGGGACCTACGAGCAGTACTTC

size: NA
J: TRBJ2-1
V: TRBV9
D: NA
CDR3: CASSLHPGVESYNEQFF
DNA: TGTGCCAGCAGCCTCCACCCCGGGGTTGAGTCCTACAATGAGCAGTTCTTC

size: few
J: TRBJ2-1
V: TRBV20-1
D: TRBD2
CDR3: CSASAGGVNNEQFF
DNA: TGCAGTGCCTCCGCGGGAGGAGTAAACAATGAGCAGTTCTTC

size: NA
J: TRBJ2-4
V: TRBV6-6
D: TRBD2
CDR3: CASSLRLASKNIQYF
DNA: TGTGCCAGCAGCCTCCGACTAGCTTCAAAAAACATTCAGTACTTC

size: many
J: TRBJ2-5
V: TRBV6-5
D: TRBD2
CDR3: CASSYEVGLDQETQYF
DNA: TGTGCCAGCAGTTATGAGGTTGGACTAGACCAAGAGACCCAGTACTTC